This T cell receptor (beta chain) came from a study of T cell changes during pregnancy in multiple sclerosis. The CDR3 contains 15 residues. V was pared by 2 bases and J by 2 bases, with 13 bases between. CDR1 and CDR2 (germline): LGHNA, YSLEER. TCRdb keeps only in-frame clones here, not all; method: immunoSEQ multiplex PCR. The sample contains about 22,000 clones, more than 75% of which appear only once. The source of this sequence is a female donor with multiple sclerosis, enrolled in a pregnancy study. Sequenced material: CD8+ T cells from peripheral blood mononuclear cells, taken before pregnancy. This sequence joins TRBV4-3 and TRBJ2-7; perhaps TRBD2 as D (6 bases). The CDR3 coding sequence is TGCGCCAGCAGCCAAAAGTTGGGGGGTACCTACGAGCAGTACTTC. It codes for CASSQKLGGTYEQYF.